This TCR beta chain was documented in a study of cytomegalovirus exposure and HLA in healthy donors. The PCR was carried out with 60 Vbeta primers and 13 Jbeta primers. Profiling relied on immunoSEQ multiplex PCR, and the TCRdb table lists in-frame clones only, not all of them. Here the sample spans some 180,000 clones, about 9% being singletons. Trimming took 0 bases from V and 3 from J, leaving 9 bases between them. This CDR3 comprises 15 residues. Looked up from germline, CDR1 is KGHSH and CDR2 is LQKENI. This clone was picked up a small number of times. The chain joins TRBV18 to TRBJ2-1, with D possibly matching TRBD1 (6 bases). The sequenced sample consisted of PBMCs. The clonotype comes from a woman aged 30 to 39 in good health and CMV-seropositive. The CDR3 coding sequence is TGTGCCAGCTCACCACCGACAGGCCTCTACAATGAGCAGTTCTTC. It encodes CASSPPTGLYNEQFF.